This is a list of T cell receptor beta chains from one sample in a study of blood T cell repertoires in COVID-19. Assay used: immunoSEQ multiplex PCR; TCRdb lists only in-frame clones, some missing. This table holds over 120,000 clones, around four fifths found once. The sequenced material came from peripheral blood. The origin of the receptors is a human donor in a cohort sampled during active COVID-19. Both conserved end residues are part of each CDR3. D genes are given only for firm matches. Rows give clone size only sometimes, using once, few, many, or a class for an expanded clone.

D gene | J gene | V gene | clone size | CDR3 DNA | CDR3 protein
TRBD1 | TRBJ1-6 | TRBV3-1/TRBV3-2 | once | TGTGCCAGCAGCCAAGATGGGGACAGGGATTCACCCCTCCACTTT | CASSQDGDRDSPLHF
- | TRBJ1-4 | TRBV5-6 | - | TGTGCCAGCAGCCCCAAGACCCGAGGTGAAAAACTGTTTTTT | CASSPKTRGEKLFF
- | TRBJ2-3 | TRBV7-9 | - | TGTGCCAGCAGCTTAAGTTCGGGGGTGGGAGATACGCAGTATTTT | CASSLSSGVGDTQYF
TRBD2 | TRBJ2-7 | TRBV7-2 | - | TGTGCCAGCAGCTTAGCTGGACTAGCGGGGGGTTACGAGCAGTACTTC | CASSLAGLAGGYEQYF
- | TRBJ1-5 | TRBV24-1 | - | TGTGCCACCAGTGAGGGGGGGGTTCAGCCCCAGCATTTT | CATSEGGVQPQHF
- | TRBJ1-3 | TRBV7-8 | - | TGTGCCAGCAGCCAGACCCCGGGGGGTCTTACTGGAAACACCATATATTTT | CASSQTPGGLTGNTIYF
TRBD2 | TRBJ2-2 | TRBV9 | - | TGTGCCAGCAGCGGGACTAGCGGAGCGAACACCGGGGAGCTGTTTTTT | CASSGTSGANTGELFF
TRBD1 | TRBJ2-7 | TRBV7-3 | - | TGTGCCAGCAGCCAGACAGGGGGCGAGCAGTACTTC | CASSQTGGEQYF
- | TRBJ2-1 | TRBV5-6 | - | TGTGCCAGCAGCTTGGTGACGGGGACTTACAATGAGCAGTTCTTC | CASSLVTGTYNEQFF
TRBD1 | TRBJ1-6 | TRBV30 | - | TGTGCCTGGAGCCAACGGGACAGGCAGACACCCCTCCACTTT | CAWSQRDRQTPLHF
TRBD2 | TRBJ2-5 | TRBV29-1 | - | TGCAGCGCCACGACTAGCGGGGAGGAGACCCAGTACTTC | CSATTSGEETQYF
TRBD1 | TRBJ2-7 | TRBV27 | once | TGTGCCAGCAGTTTATTCGGGGACAGGATCTACGAGCAGTACTTC | CASSLFGDRIYEQYF
- | TRBJ1-6 | TRBV9 | - | TGTGCCAGCAGCGTAGGAGGGTCGGCTTCACCCCTCCACTTT | CASSVGGSASPLHF
TRBD1 | TRBJ1-1 | TRBV27 | - | TGTGCCAGCAGTTCGGATGACAGGGAGAACACTGAAGCTTTCTTT | CASSSDDRENTEAFF
TRBD1 | TRBJ2-3 | TRBV5-1 | - | TGCGCCAGCAGCTTGGATAGGACAGGGGCCACAGATACGCAGTATTTT | CASSLDRTGATDTQYF
TRBD2 | TRBJ2-7 | TRBV3-1/TRBV3-2 | - | TGTGCCAGCAGCCAAGAAAAGCTAGCGGGGCCATATACCTCCTACGAGCAGTACTTC | CASSQEKLAGPYTSYEQYF
- | TRBJ1-2 | TRBV5-5 | - | TGTGCCAGCAGCTTGTCGACAGTCTTTAACTATGGCTACACCTTC | CASSLSTVFNYGYTF
- | TRBJ2-2 | TRBV15 | - | TGTGCCACCAGCAGACGAAGAGTAGAGACCGGGGAGCTGTTTTTT | CATSRRRVETGELFF
- | TRBJ1-1 | TRBV6-4 | - | TGTGCCAGCAGTGAGCTTTTGACAGACATGAACACTGAAGCTTTCTTT | CASSELLTDMNTEAFF
TRBD1 | TRBJ2-6 | TRBV5-6 | - | TGTGCCAGCAGCTTTTCCCCGGGACAGGACTCTGGGGCCAACGTCCTGACTTTC | CASSFSPGQDSGANVLTF
- | TRBJ1-5 | TRBV4-1 | once | TGCGCCAGCAGCCATGGGTTGGGATCGGGGGATCAGCCCCAGCATTTT | CASSHGLGSGDQPQHF
- | TRBJ2-5 | TRBV3-1/TRBV3-2 | - | TGTGCCAGCAGCGCCAGGGGTGGAGAGACCCAGTACTTC | CASSARGGETQYF
TRBD2 | TRBJ2-3 | TRBV11-2 | - | TGTGCCAGCAGCAGGGGTGGACTAGCGGGGAGCACAGATACGCAGTATTTT | CASSRGGLAGSTDTQYF
- | TRBJ2-6 | TRBV23-1 | - | TGCGCCAGCAGTCAATTTTACGGGGATGGGGCCAACGTCCTGACTTTC | CASSQFYGDGANVLTF
- | TRBJ2-5 | TRBV3-1/TRBV3-2 | - | TGTGCCAGCAGCCAATGGGGGCTTGAGACCCAGTACTTC | CASSQWGLETQYF
TRBD1 | TRBJ1-4 | TRBV2 | - | TGTGCCAGCAGTGGGACAGGGGATGAAAAACTGTTTTTT | CASSGTGDEKLFF
- | TRBJ1-1 | TRBV30 | - | TGTGCCTCAATGGGGGAGGGGGGAGGCACTGAAGCTTTCTTT | CASMGEGGGTEAFF
TRBD2 | TRBJ2-3 | TRBV5-5 | - | TGTGCCAGCAGCTTCTCAGCGGGAGGCGGGGATACGCAGTATTTT | CASSFSAGGGDTQYF